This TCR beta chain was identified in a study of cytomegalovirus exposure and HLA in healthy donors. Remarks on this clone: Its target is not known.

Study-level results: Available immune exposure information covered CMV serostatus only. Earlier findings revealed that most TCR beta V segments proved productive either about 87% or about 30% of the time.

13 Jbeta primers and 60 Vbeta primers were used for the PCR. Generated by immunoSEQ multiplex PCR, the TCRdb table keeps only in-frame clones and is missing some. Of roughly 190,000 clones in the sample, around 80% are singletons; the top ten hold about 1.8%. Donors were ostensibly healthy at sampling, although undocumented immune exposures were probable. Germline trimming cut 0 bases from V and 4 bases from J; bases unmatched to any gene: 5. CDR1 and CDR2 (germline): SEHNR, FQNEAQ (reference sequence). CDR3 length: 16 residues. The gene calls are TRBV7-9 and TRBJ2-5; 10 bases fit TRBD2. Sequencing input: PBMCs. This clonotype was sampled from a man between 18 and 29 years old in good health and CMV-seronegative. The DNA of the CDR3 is TGTGCCAGCAGCTTAGCAGCGGGAGGGGGGCCAGAGACCCAGTACTTC. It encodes CASSLAAGGGPETQYF.